The entry below gives a single T cell receptor (beta chain) sequence along with its context. The sample comes from a study of Ad26.COV2.S vaccination and SARS-CoV-2 variants. This sample's treatment: approximately 18 received Ad26.COV2.S at low or high dose, single or two shots; roughly five received placebo; per-sample allocation not given. Sampling was performed 63 days after the first vaccine or placebo injection. An adult of 18-55 years in Boston served as donor. It was Wuhan-strain SARS-CoV-2 spike that the Ad26 vaccine vector expressed. The V end was cut by 1 base, the J end by 8 bases, with 14 bases between. The CDR3 sequence is 14 residues long. Germline V lookup: CDR1 LNHDA, CDR2 SQIVND (reference sequence). The protocol was immunoSEQ multiplex PCR, while the TCRdb copy is restricted to in-frame clones and leaves out a portion. The sample lists 410,000 or so clones; about nine tenths were seen once.

The source material was peripheral blood, sampled in a trial of Ad26.COV2.S vaccine versus placebo. The TCR was taken from a person aged 18-60 years who received the Ad26.COV2.S COVID-19 vaccine or a placebo. The genes are TRBV19 and TRBJ1-2; no clear D. The CDR3 sequence: CASSIVRDHGGYTF. In DNA, the CDR3 is TGTGCCAGTAGTATAGTGCGAGACCACGGGGGCTACACCTTC.